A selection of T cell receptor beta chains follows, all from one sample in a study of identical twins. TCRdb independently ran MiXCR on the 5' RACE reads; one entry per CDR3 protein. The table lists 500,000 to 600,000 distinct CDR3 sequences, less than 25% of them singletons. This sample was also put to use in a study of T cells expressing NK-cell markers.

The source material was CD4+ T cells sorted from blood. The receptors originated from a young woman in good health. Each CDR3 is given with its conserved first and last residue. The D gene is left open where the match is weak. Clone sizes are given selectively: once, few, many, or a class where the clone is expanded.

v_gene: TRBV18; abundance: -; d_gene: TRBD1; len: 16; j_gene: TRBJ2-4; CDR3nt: TGTGCCAGCTCACCGCAGGGACAGGAGAGTGTTAACATTCAGTACTTC; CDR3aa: CASSPQGQESVNIQYF
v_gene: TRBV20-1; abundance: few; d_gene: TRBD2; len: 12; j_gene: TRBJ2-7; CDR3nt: TGCAGTGCTAGGGGACTAGCGGGTGAGCAGTACTTC; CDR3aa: CSARGLAGEQYF
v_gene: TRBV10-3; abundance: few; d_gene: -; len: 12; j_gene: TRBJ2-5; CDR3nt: TGTGCCACCAGGGACTGGCAAGAGACCCAGTACTTC; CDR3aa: CATRDWQETQYF
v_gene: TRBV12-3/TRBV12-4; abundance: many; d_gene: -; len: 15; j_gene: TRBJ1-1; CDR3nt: TGTGCCAGCAGACCCACAGGGTTCGGGGACACTGAAGCTTTCTTT; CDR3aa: CASRPTGFGDTEAFF
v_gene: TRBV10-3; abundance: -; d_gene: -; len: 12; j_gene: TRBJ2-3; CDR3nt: TGTGCCTACGGTCCAGCGAGAGATACGCAGTATTTT; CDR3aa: CAYGPARDTQYF
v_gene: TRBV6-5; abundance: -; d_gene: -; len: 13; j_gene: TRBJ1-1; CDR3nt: TGTGCCAGCCAAGCCCCCATGAACACTGAAGCTTTCTTT; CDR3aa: CASQAPMNTEAFF
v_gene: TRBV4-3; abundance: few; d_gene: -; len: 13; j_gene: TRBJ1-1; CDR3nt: TGCGCCAGCAGCCAAGAATACAGGGACGAGGCTTTCTTT; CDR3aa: CASSQEYRDEAFF
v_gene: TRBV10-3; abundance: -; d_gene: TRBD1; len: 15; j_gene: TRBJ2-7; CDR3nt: TGTGCCATCAGCGCGACAGGGGGCAACTCCCACGAGCAGTACTTC; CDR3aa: CAISATGGNSHEQYF
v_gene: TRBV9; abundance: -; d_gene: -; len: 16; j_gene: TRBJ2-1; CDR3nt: TGTGCCAGCAGCGCAACAACAGGGACGATCTACAATGAGCAGTTCTTC; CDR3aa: CASSATTGTIYNEQFF
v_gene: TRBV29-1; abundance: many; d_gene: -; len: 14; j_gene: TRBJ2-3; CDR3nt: TGCAGCGTTGAATGGGGTTCCAGCACAGATACGCAGTATTTT; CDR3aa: CSVEWGSSTDTQYF
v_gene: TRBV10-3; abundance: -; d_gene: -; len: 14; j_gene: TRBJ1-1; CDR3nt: TGTGCCACAAGGACAGATAATATGAACACTGAAGCTTTCTTT; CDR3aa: CATRTDNMNTEAFF
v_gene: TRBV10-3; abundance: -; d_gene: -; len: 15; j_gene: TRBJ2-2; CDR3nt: TGTGCCATCAGTTCAGGACAAATTAACACCGGGGAGCTGTTTTTT; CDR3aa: CAISSGQINTGELFF
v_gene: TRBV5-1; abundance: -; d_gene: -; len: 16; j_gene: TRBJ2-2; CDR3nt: TGCGCCAGCAGCTGGGGTGTGGGGGCCGACACCGGGGAGCTGTTTTTT; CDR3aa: CASSWGVGADTGELFF
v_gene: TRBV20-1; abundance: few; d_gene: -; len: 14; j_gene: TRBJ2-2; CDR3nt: TGCAGTGCTAGAGATCTCTTTAACACCGGGGAGCTGTTTTTT; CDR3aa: CSARDLFNTGELFF
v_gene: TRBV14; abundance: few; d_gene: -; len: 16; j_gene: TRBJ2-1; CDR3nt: TGTGCCAGCAGCCCGGTATTCAGGGTAGCCTACAATGAGCAGTTCTTC; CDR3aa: CASSPVFRVAYNEQFF
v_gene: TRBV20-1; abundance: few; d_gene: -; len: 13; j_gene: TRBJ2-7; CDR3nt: TGCAGTGCAAGAGGGGACTTAGGCTACGAGCAGTACTTC; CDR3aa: CSARGDLGYEQYF
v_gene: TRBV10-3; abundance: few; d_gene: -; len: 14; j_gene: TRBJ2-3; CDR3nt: TGTGCCATCAGTGACCAGGGTGGCCCAGATACGCAGTATTTT; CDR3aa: CAISDQGGPDTQYF
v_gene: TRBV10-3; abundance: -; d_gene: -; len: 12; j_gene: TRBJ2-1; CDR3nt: TGTGCCATCAGTTACGGGGCTAATGAGCAGTTCTTC; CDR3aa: CAISYGANEQFF
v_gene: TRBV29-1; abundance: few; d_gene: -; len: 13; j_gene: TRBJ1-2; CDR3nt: TGCAGCGTTGAAGGCGGGGCCGGCTATGGCTACACCTTC; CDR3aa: CSVEGGAGYGYTF
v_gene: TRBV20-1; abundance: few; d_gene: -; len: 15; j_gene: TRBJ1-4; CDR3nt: TGCAGTGCTAGCGATACCGGGCCCCCCGTGGAAAAACTGTTTTTT; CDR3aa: CSASDTGPPVEKLFF
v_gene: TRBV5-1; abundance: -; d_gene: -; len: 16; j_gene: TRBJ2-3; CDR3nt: TGCGCCAGCAGCTTAGCTGGTCTCGCTAGCACAGATACGCAGTATTTT; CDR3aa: CASSLAGLASTDTQYF
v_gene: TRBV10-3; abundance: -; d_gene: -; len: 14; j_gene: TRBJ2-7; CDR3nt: TGTGCCATCAGTGAGTCTGCAGGGGACTACGAGCAGTACTTC; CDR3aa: CAISESAGDYEQYF
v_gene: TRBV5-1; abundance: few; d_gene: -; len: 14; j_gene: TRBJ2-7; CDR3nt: TGCGCCAGCAGCTTGGCAGGACCGAACTACGAGCAGTACTTC; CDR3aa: CASSLAGPNYEQYF
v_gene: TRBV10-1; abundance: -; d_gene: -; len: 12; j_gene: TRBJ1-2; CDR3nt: TGCGCCAGCAGTGGGCCGGCCGGTGGCTACACCTTC; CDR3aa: CASSGPAGGYTF
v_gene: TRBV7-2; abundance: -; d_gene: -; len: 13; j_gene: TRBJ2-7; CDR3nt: TGTGCCAGCAGCTCGAGGGAGGTGGACGAGCAGTACTTC; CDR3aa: CASSSREVDEQYF
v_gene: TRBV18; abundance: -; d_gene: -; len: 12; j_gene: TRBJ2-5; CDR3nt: TGTGCCAGCTCGCCATCGTGGGAGACCCAGTACTTC; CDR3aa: CASSPSWETQYF
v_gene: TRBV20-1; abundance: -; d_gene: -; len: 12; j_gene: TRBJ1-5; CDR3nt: TGCAGTGCTAACCGGCCCAATCAGCCCCAGCATTTT; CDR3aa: CSANRPNQPQHF
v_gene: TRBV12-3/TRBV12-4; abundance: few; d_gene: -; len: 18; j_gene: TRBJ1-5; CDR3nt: TGTGCCAGCAGTTTCGGGCGTAGGGGAGAGTTGGGCAATCAGCCCCAGCATTTT; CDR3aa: CASSFGRRGELGNQPQHF
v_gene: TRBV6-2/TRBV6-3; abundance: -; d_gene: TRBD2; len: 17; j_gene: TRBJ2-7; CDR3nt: TGTGCCAGCAGTTACCCGGGAAGCACTAGCGGGAACTACGAGCAGTACTTC; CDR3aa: CASSYPGSTSGNYEQYF
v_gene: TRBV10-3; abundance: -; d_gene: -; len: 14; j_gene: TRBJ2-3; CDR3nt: TGTGCCATCAGTGACTCAGGCAGCACAGATACGCAGTATTTT; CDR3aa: CAISDSGSTDTQYF
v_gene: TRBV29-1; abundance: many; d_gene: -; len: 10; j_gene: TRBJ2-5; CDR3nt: TGCAGCGTTGAACGTGAGACCCAGTACTTC; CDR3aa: CSVERETQYF
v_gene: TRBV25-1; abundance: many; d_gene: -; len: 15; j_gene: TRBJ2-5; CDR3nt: TGTGCCAGCAGTGATCCAAGGACGTACCAAGAGACCCAGTACTTC; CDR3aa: CASSDPRTYQETQYF
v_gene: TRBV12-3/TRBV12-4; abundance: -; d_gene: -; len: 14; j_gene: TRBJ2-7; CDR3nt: TGTGCCAGCAACCACCGGGACACTCACTACGAGCAGTACTTC; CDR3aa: CASNHRDTHYEQYF
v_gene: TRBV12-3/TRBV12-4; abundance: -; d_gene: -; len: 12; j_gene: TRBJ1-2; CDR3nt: TGTGCCAGCAGTTCCCAGGCCTATGGCTACACCTTC; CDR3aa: CASSSQAYGYTF
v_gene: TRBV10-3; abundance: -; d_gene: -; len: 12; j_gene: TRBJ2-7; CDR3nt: TGTGCCATCAGTGAGTCGCGGTACCAACCGTACTTC; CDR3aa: CAISESRYQPYF
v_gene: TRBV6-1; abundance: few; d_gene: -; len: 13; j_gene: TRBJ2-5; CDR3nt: TGTGCCAGCAGTATGAGGGGAGAAGAGACCCAGTACTTC; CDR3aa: CASSMRGEETQYF
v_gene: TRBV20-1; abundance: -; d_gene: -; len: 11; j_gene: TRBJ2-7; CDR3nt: TGCAGTGCTAGACAAGGACTAATCCCGTACTTC; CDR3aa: CSARQGLIPYF
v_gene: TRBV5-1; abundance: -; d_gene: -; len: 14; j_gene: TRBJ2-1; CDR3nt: TGCGCCAGCAGCAGACCGGACGGTGGGAATGAGCAGTTCTTC; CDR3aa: CASSRPDGGNEQFF
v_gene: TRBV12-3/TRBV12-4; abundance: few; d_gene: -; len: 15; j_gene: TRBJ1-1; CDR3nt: TGTGCCAGCAGTTTATATGGGATTCGGGGCACTGAAGCTTTCTTT; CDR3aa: CASSLYGIRGTEAFF
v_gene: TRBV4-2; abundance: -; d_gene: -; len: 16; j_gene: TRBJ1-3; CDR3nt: TGTGCCAGCAGTCCTTCGTTCGAAAGCTCTGGAGACACCATATATTTT; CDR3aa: CASSPSFESSGDTIYF
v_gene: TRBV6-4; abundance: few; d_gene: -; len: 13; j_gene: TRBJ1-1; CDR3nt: TGTGCCAGCAGTGCGACCCTGGACACTGAAGCTTTCTTT; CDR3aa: CASSATLDTEAFF
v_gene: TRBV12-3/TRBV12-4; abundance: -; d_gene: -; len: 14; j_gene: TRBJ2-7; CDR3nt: TGTGCCAGCAGTTTTAGAGGGGTTACCTACGAGCAGTACTTC; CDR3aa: CASSFRGVTYEQYF
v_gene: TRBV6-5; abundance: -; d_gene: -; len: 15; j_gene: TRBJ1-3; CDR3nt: TGTGCCAGCGGTTTGGATAGGGACCCTGGAAACACCATATATTTT; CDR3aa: CASGLDRDPGNTIYF
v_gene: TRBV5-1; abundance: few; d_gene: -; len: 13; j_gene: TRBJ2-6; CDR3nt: TGCGCCAGCAGCTTGGGGACAGAGGAAGTCCTGACTTTC; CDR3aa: CASSLGTEEVLTF